A single sample gave rise to the 30 T cell receptor beta chains below, sequenced in a study of T-cell reconstitution after alpha-beta-depleted transplantation in children (dated by TCRdb to 2016 to 2017). Library generation was performed with PCR. Sequencing was performed on an Illumina HiSeq 2500. Molecular barcoding was employed in the preparation of TCR libraries, with unique molecular identifiers being used to normalize TCRbeta repertoire quantification. Using fastp at Q25 and MiXCR, TCRdb reprocessed the public reads and kept productive beta chains. Each CDR3 protein appears once, grouped with its most common genes and DNA. The sample table shows tens of thousands of distinct CDR3 sequences, and less than 55% are seen once. Clones ranked in the top ten supply approximately 98% of the sample. This specimen's treatment or condition label, interpreted: allogeneic hematopoietic cell transplantation with graft depleted of TCRalphabeta T cells and CD19 B cells.

Sequencing was performed on PBMCs, mostly from graft donor cells, taken 360 days after TCRalphabeta/CD19-depleted stem cell transplant. The origin of the receptors is a male patient aged 5 to 17 who had a stem cell transplant for acute lymphoblastic leukemia, so the T cells may come from the graft donor.

This chain's CDR3 is CATMGGHYEQYF. Written as DNA, the CDR3 is TGTGCCACGATGGGCGGACACTACGAGCAGTACTTC. V and J are TRBV10-3 and TRBJ2-7; TRBD1 is a possible D gene (5 bases). V lost 10 bases, J lost 3 bases, and 13 bases lay in between. The CDR3 has 12 residues. The germline gives CDR1 ENHRY, CDR2 SYGVKD.

This clonotype was observed a few times. The gene calls are TRBV14 and TRBJ1-1; D ambiguous. This CDR3 spans 12 amino acids. Germline assignment: CDR1 SGHDN and CDR2 FVKESK. V gave up 3 bases and J gave up 7 bases, with 9 bases separating them. In nucleotides, the CDR3 is TGTGCCAGCAGCCACGCGCCTCGTGAAGCTTTCTTT. Translation: CASSHAPREAFF. Based on the CDR3 plus reference TRBV14 and TRBJ1-1, the full variable domain is EAGVTQFPSHSVIEKGQTVTLRCDPISGHDNLYWYRRVMGKEIKFLLHFVKESKQDESGMPNNRFLAERTGGTYSTLKVQPAELEDSGVYFCASSHAPREAFFGQGTRLTVV.

This clonotype turned up a few times. V is TRBV2 and J is TRBJ1-4; D remains unclear. Deletions cut 7 bases from V and 6 bases from J, with 6 bases between. CDR3 length equals 11 residues. Germline lookup yields CDR1 SNHLY and CDR2 FYNNEI. CDR3 sequence (DNA): TGTGCCAGCAACTTTCATGAAAAACTGTTTTTT. Protein sequence: CASNFHEKLFF.

V is TRBV20-1 and J is TRBJ2-1, with 7 bases aligning to TRBD1. With 6 bases clipped from V and 6 bases from J, the junction kept 11 bases outside the gene matches. CDR3 length: 14 residues. Germline lookup yields CDR1 DFQATT and CDR2 SNEGSKA (reference sequence). The CDR3 region has the DNA TGCAGTGCCACCGGGACAGAAGGCGCCAATGAGCAGTTCTTC. This sequence encodes CSATGTEGANEQFF.

The CDR3 loop is CASRPDRGTGELFF. CDR3 nucleotides: TGTGCCAGCAGACCCGACAGGGGCACCGGGGAGCTGTTTTTT. V and J are TRBV12-3 or TRBV12-4 and TRBJ2-2; 8 bases are shared with TRBD1. The CDR3 spans 14 residues. V lost 6 bases to trimming and J lost 4 bases; unmatched junction nucleotides: 4.

This clonotype was seen only a few times. The genes are TRBV13 and TRBJ2-7; D is ambiguous. Germline CDR1 and CDR2: PRHDT and FYEKMQ (reference sequence). CDR3 length: 12 residues. Trimming stripped 5 bases from V and 7 bases from J, with 12 bases between. The CDR3 DNA follows: TGTGCCAGCAGCCACAAGGAGACGGAGCAGTACTTC. Residues: CASSHKETEQYF.

V and J are TRBV11-2 and TRBJ2-6, with TRBD1 as a possible D gene (5 bases). V gave up 3 bases and J gave up 0 bases, with 24 bases separating them. CDR3 length: 21 residues. Germline V gene lookup returns CDR1 SGHAT and CDR2 FQNNGV. CDR3 region: CASSLDTKDPVFSSGANVLTF. The CDR3 coding sequence is TGTGCCAGCAGCTTGGACACCAAGGACCCCGTTTTCTCCTCTGGGGCCAACGTCCTGACTTTC.

V gene TRBV18 combines with J gene TRBJ1-1; 7 bases map to TRBD1. This CDR3 contains 16 residues. Germline V gives CDR1 KGHSH, CDR2 LQKENI. Losses at the gene ends were 3 bases for V and 2 bases for J; bases not matched to a gene: 9. The CDR3 sequence: CASSPYRGIENTEAFF. CDR3 DNA: TGTGCCAGCTCACCGTACAGGGGCATTGAAAACACTGAAGCTTTCTTT.

The V call is TRBV27, the J call TRBJ2-3; D ambiguous. V was cut by 10 bases and J by 4 bases, with 15 bases left in between. CDR1 MNHEY and CDR2 SMNVEV come from the germline V gene (reference sequence). CDR3 length: 13 residues. The DNA of the CDR3 is TGTGCCATCCTCTCTAAGGCCTCAGATACGCAGTATTTT. Amino acid sequence: CAILSKASDTQYF.

The chain couples TRBV9 to TRBJ1-6; 10 bases fit TRBD1. V dropped 3 bases and J dropped 7; count of bases not matched to a gene: 4. The CDR3 length is 15 residues. Looked up from germline, CDR1 is SGDLS and CDR2 is YYNGEE. In DNA, the CDR3 is TGTGCCAGCAGCGGACAGGGGGCTAAGAATTCACCCCTCCACTTT. It is translated as CASSGQGAKNSPLHF.

A word on this clonotype: One end of the junction does not line up with germline, which may come from a read error. The V and J genes are TRBV28 and TRBJ1-1; the match to TRBD1 covers 12 bases. Germline CDR1 MDHEN, CDR2 SYDVKM. The CDR3 is 17 residues long. This CDR3 is CACSFPGTGGLDTEAFF. The CDR3 DNA reads TGTGCCTGCAGTTTCCCCGGGACAGGGGGCCTCGACACTGAAGCTTTCTTT.

V gene TRBV9 combines with J gene TRBJ2-1; 7 bases agree with TRBD2. In germline, CDR1 is SGDLS, CDR2 YYNGEE. The CDR3 sequence is 14 residues long. With V trimmed by 0 bases and J by 12 bases, 9 bases remained unmatched. CDR3 bases: TGTGCCAGCAGCGTAGCTGCGGCTAGCGGTGGGCAGTTCTTC. Residues: CASSVAAASGGQFF.

This clonotype came up a few times. This chain uses TRBV12-3 or TRBV12-4 with TRBJ2-7, with D possibly being TRBD1 or TRBD2 (5 bases each). The CDR3 runs to 13 residues. Trimming stripped 7 bases from V and 0 bases from J, with 10 bases between. DNA for the CDR3: TGTGCCAGCACCCGGGGCAGCTCCTACGAGCAGTACTTC. Residues: CASTRGSSYEQYF.

The chain uses TRBV10-3 and TRBJ1-1; the D gene is possibly TRBD1 (6 bases). Germline CDR1 ENHRY, CDR2 SYGVKD. V was trimmed by 7 bases and J by 0 bases, leaving 18 bases between them. The CDR3 is made up of 16 amino acids. CDR3 bases: TGTGCCATCACAAAACAGGGACCCAAGTTGAACACTGAAGCTTTCTTT. It specifies CAITKQGPKLNTEAFF.

In its sample, this clonotype was seen a few times. This chain links TRBV20-1 with TRBJ2-7; TRBD2 might be the D (6 bases). In germline, CDR1 is DFQATT, CDR2 SNEGSKA (reference sequence). Trimming took 6 bases from V and 0 from J, leaving 12 bases between them. This CDR3 spans 13 amino acids. The CDR3 protein is CSAPGDSSYEQYF. CDR3 DNA sequence: TGCAGTGCCCCGGGGGACTCCTCCTACGAGCAGTACTTC.

This clonotype was recorded a few times. The rearrangement uses TRBV20-1 and TRBJ1-4, with D possibly being TRBD1 (5 bases). V lost 6 bases and J lost 4, with 12 bases in between. Per germline, CDR1 DFQATT and CDR2 SNEGSKA (reference sequence). This CDR3 spans 13 amino acids. The CDR3 protein is CSASGTGNEKLFF. The CDR3 DNA reads TGCAGTGCGAGTGGGACCGGTAATGAAAAACTGTTTTTT.

This clonotype was found a few times. The V call is TRBV29-1, the J call TRBJ2-2; TRBD2 matches 11 bases. This CDR3 has 14 amino acids. Trimming took 7 bases from V and 6 from J; bases not matched to a gene: 7. The germline V gene has CDR1 SQVTM and CDR2 ANQGSEA. For the CDR3, the DNA is TGCAGCGGACAACTAGCGGGAGTGGCCGGGGAGCTGTTTTTT. Its protein product is CSGQLAGVAGELFF.

The chain joins TRBV5-1 to TRBJ2-3, with 9 bases lining up with TRBD2. V trimming: 0 bases; J trimming: 1 base; junction bases outside the gene matches: 12. Germline V gene data show CDR1 as SGHRS and CDR2 as YFSETQ. This CDR3 spans 19 amino acids. The DNA of the CDR3 is TGCGCCAGCAGCTTGGCACCGGGACTAGCCGCGCAGGGCACAGATACGCAGTATTTT. Translation: CASSLAPGLAAQGTDTQYF.

In this sample, this clonotype turned up a few times. The rearrangement uses TRBV5-1 and TRBJ1-1, with TRBD1 identical over 8 bases. Germline CDR1 is SGHRS and CDR2 is YFSETQ. The CDR3 spans 14 residues. V lost 4 bases, J lost 5 bases, and 7 bases stayed unmatched. The CDR3 bases are TGCGCCAGCAGCGGGGACAGGTTTAGGACTGAAGCTTTCTTT. Amino acid sequence: CASSGDRFRTEAFF. The whole variable domain, remainder taken from reference TRBV5-1 and TRBJ1-1, is KAGVTQTPRYLIKTRGQQVTLSCSPISGHRSVSWYQQTPGQGLQFLFEYFSETQRNKGNFPGRFSGRQFSNSRSEMNVSTLELGDSALYLCASSGDRFRTEAFFGQGTRLTVV.

V is TRBV6-1 and J is TRBJ1-6; 11 nucleotides line up with TRBD1. From germline, CDR1 is MNHNS and CDR2 SASEGT. The CDR3 is 14 amino acids. V shed 6 bases, J shed 9 bases, and the junction held 4 bases outside the gene matches. The DNA for the CDR3 is TGTGCCAGCAGCGGACAGGGGGCAGGTTCACCCCTCCACTTT. This translates into CASSGQGAGSPLHF.

This chain's CDR3 is CATSSSGQPQHF. In DNA, the CDR3 is TGTGCCACCAGCAGTTCAGGTCAGCCCCAGCATTTT. The rearrangement joins TRBV15 to TRBJ1-5; D unresolved. The germline V gene encodes CDR1 LNHNV and CDR2 YYDKDF (reference sequence). The ends were cut back, 3 bases at V and 6 bases at J, with 6 bases in the middle. The CDR3 spans 12 residues.

The gene calls are TRBV6-2 or TRBV6-3 and TRBJ2-3, with 8 bases identical to TRBD2. Trimming at V came to 6 bases and at J to 4 bases, leaving 12 bases not matched to a gene. The CDR3 totals 16 residues. Per the germline V gene, CDR1 is MNHEY and CDR2 is SVGEGT. As DNA, the CDR3 is TGTGCCAGCAGCTCGGGAGGGGGGTCGGCTGCAGATACGCAGTATTTT. This translates into CASSSGGGSAADTQYF.

The chain combines TRBV12-3 or TRBV12-4 with TRBJ2-1; the match to TRBD2 covers 12 bases. There are 16 residues in the CDR3. V was pared by 3 bases and J by 9 bases, with 9 bases of the junction left unmatched. CDR3 DNA sequence: TGTGCCAGCAGTTTTGAACTAGCGGGAGGACGCAGTGAGCAGTTCTTC. Translation: CASSFELAGGRSEQFF.

This clonotype was observed a single time. The rearrangement links TRBV20-1 to TRBJ2-5, with D perhaps TRBD1 (6 bases). CDR1 DFQATT and CDR2 SNEGSKA come from the germline V gene (reference sequence). The CDR3 is 11 residues long. The V end lost 4 bases, the J end lost 5 bases, and 8 bases lay between the germline ends. In DNA form, the CDR3 reads TGCAGTGCTAAAAGGGGGGAGACCCAGTACTTC. This encodes CSAKRGETQYF.

Here the CDR3 DNA reads TGTGCCAGCAGCCGCCACGGGACGGCCCGCGAGCAGTACTTC. Protein: CASSRHGTAREQYF. This chain joins TRBV3-1 and TRBJ2-7; D may be TRBD1 or TRBD2 (5 bases each). Germline loops: CDR1 LGHDT, CDR2 YNNKEL (reference sequence). V lost 4 bases to trimming and J lost 6 bases, with 16 bases between them. This CDR3 has 14 amino acids.

J is TRBJ1-1 and V is TRBV29-1; perhaps TRBD1 as D (5 bases). This CDR3 has 12 residues. Trimming removed 4 bases at V and 0 bases at J, with 6 bases between. Germline lookup yields CDR1 SQVTM and CDR2 ANQGSEA. CDR3 protein: CSVGQMNTEAFF. The CDR3 DNA follows: TGCAGCGTTGGACAGATGAACACTGAAGCTTTCTTT.

V gene TRBV12-3 or TRBV12-4 combines with J gene TRBJ1-4; 7 bases line up with TRBD1. The CDR3 consists of 14 residues. After removal of 7 bases from V and 8 bases from J, the junction contained 10 bases not matched to a gene. The CDR3 coding sequence is TGTGCCAGCACCCTACAGGGGTGGGACGAAAAACTGTTTTTT. It is translated as CASTLQGWDEKLFF.

This clonotype showed up just a few times. V usage is TRBV7-9 and J usage is TRBJ2-3; no definite D call. The length of the CDR3 is 13 residues. From germline, CDR1 is SEHNR and CDR2 FQNEAQ (reference sequence). V lost 2 bases, J lost 1 base, and 4 bases lay in between. The CDR3, as DNA: TGTGCCAGCAGCTTACACCGCACAGATACGCAGTATTTT. Amino acids: CASSLHRTDTQYF. The full variable domain, completed using reference TRBV7-9 and TRBJ2-3, is DTGVSQNPRHKITKRGQNVTFRCDPISEHNRLYWYRQTLGQGPEFLTYFQNEAQLEKSRLLSDRFSAERPKGSFSTLEIQRTEQGDSAMYLCASSLHRTDTQYFGPGTRLTVL.

The chain combines TRBV25-1 with TRBJ2-2, with D uncertain. The CDR3 extends over 11 amino acids. Germline-derived CDR1 and CDR2 are MGHDK and SYGVNS. With 6 bases removed from V and 9 bases from J, the gap between germline ends came to 8 bases. CDR3 bases: TGTGCCAGCAGATCGAGTCGGGAGCTGTTTTTT. Translated: CASRSSRELFF.

The chain combines TRBV12-3 or TRBV12-4 with TRBJ2-3, with D tentatively TRBD2 (7 bases). The V and J ends lost 4 bases and 7 bases respectively, with 15 bases between them. This CDR3 contains 14 residues. CDR3 in amino acids: CASSWGASGNTQYF. In nucleotides, the CDR3 is TGTGCCAGCAGTTGGGGGGCTAGCGGCAATACGCAGTATTTT.